What follows describes a single T cell receptor beta chain. This specimen comes from a study of blood T cell repertoires in COVID-19. The overall study: Samples representing acute and convalescent COVID-19 were sourced from the United States, Italy and Spain.

Sequencing was performed with immunoSEQ multiplex PCR; in TCRdb, only in-frame clones are kept and a portion is missing. The sample has roughly 380,000 clones, around 87% seen once. Germline V gene lookup returns CDR1 MNHNS and CDR2 SASEGT. This CDR3 region has 12 residues. V was cut by 2 bases and J by 9 bases, with 8 bases left in between. This sequence was found in a man aged 30 to 39 who had recovered from COVID-19. The chain is built from TRBV6-1 and TRBJ2-1; D is perhaps TRBD2 (6 bases). Specimen: PBMCs or T cells enriched from blood (not recorded which). The CDR3 spells CASSELGGEQFF. Written as DNA, the CDR3 is TGTGCCAGCAGTGAACTGGGGGGTGAGCAGTTCTTC.